This is a list of T cell receptor beta chains from one sample in a study of T cells after posttransplantation cyclophosphamide. Method: immunoSEQ multiplex PCR; TCRdb's copy keeps in-frame clones and lacks some. The data hold roughly 21,000 clones, with about 98% observed a single time. Sequencing was performed on naive CD8+ T cells sorted from PBMCs. The receptors originated from a man in his forties or fifties in good health, CMV-negative, and a related stem cell transplant donor. Each CDR3 is given with its conserved first and last residue. A D gene is named only where the DNA matches it firmly. Size tells how often a clone was seen (once, few, many) or the class of an expanded clone, and some rows leave it out.

TRBJ1-2 TRBD1 TRBV6-1 once CASSEGQGHYGYTF TGTGCCAGCAGTGAGGGACAGGGGCACTATGGCTACACCTTC
TRBJ1-4 TRBD1 TRBV10-3 . CAISDQEQGGGEKLFF TGTGCCATCAGTGACCAAGAACAGGGGGGGGGTGAAAAACTGTTTTTT
TRBJ1-2 TRBD1 TRBV14 . CASSQLRGGRANYGYTF TGTGCCAGCAGCCAACTTAGAGGGGGCCGGGCTAACTATGGCTACACCTTC
TRBJ1-4 . TRBV11-2 . CASRGPGQGASGKKLFF TGTGCCAGCAGGGGGCCGGGACAAGGCGCTTCAGGGAAAAAACTGTTTTTT
TRBJ2-7 TRBD1 TRBV5-1 . CASSWTGTGDYEQYF TGCGCCAGCAGCTGGACCGGGACAGGGGATTACGAGCAGTACTTC
TRBJ1-1 . TRBV6-1 . CASSETGTYYTEAFF TGTGCCAGCAGTGAAACCGGGACTTATTACACTGAAGCCTTCTTT
TRBJ2-7 . TRBV4-1 once CASSQDMGAGYEQYF TGCGCCAGCAGCCAAGATATGGGGGCCGGGTACGAGCAGTACTTC
TRBJ2-5 . TRBV28 . CASSLPRQVEGTQYF TGTGCCAGCAGTTTACCCCGGCAGGTCGAGGGGACCCAGTACTTC
TRBJ2-7 . TRBV5-4 . CASSPRGSHEQYF TGTGCCAGCAGCCCCAGGGGCAGCCACGAGCAGTACTTC
TRBJ2-2 . TRBV7-3 . CASSFQGAGELFF TGTGCCAGCAGCTTTCAGGGCGCCGGGGAGCTGTTTTTT
TRBJ2-7 . TRBV4-1 . CASSQEPGTQDEQYF TGCGCCAGCAGCCAAGAACCGGGAACTCAAGACGAGCAGTACTTC
TRBJ2-5 . TRBV7-6 . CASSQGWLAETQYF TGTGCCAGCAGCCAGGGATGGCTGGCCGAGACCCAGTACTTC
TRBJ2-1 . TRBV19 . CASIGWGGKDDTFYEQFF TGTGCCAGTATAGGGTGGGGCGGGAAAGACGATACGTTCTATGAGCAGTTCTTC
TRBJ1-4 TRBD1 TRBV7-2 . CASSLRHRGSDEKLFF TGTGCCAGCAGCTTGCGTCACAGGGGGTCCGATGAAAAACTGTTTTTT
TRBJ2-5 . TRBV25-1 . CASESETQYF TGTGCCTCCGAGTCAGAGACCCAGTACTTC
TRBJ2-7 TRBD1 TRBV5-1 . CASSLGQGPFEQYF TGCGCCAGCAGCTTGGGACAGGGCCCATTCGAGCAGTACTTC
TRBJ1-1 . TRBV29-1 . CSVGGGLGTEAFF TGCAGCGTAGGGGGGGGGCTAGGTACTGAAGCTTTCTTT
TRBJ2-7 . TRBV6-5 . CASSYSPGRTYEQYF TGTGCCAGCAGTTACTCTCCTGGGAGAACCTACGAGCAGTACTTC
TRBJ2-7 TRBD2 TRBV7-9 . CASSFDSGSSEQYF TGTGCCAGCAGCTTCGATAGCGGGAGCAGCGAGCAGTACTTC
TRBJ2-7 . TRBV6-1 . CASSEANLGYYEQYF TGTGCCAGCAGTGAAGCAAATTTGGGCTACTACGAGCAGTACTTC
TRBJ2-7 TRBD2 TRBV6-5 . CASSYRGEAYEQYF TGTGCCAGCAGTTACCGGGGGGAGGCTTACGAGCAGTACTTC
TRBJ2-3 TRBD2 TRBV5-1 . CASSQTSGRIRTDTQYF TGCGCCAGCAGTCAGACTAGCGGGAGAATTAGAACAGATACGCAGTATTTT